The source of this TCR beta chain is a study of CDR3 diversity in severe acne. MiXCR was run by TCRdb on the PCR reads, yielding one entry per CDR3 protein. The top ten clones hold more than 13% of a sample with about 76,000 distinct CDR3 sequences, about 54% of them seen once. V dropped 4 bases and J dropped 4 bases, with 14 bases sitting between them. The CDR3 sequence is 16 residues long. Germline values: CDR1 LNHDA, CDR2 SQIVND (reference sequence). V is TRBV19 and J is TRBJ2-6; D is possibly TRBD2 (5 bases). The sequence derives from a male donor in good health, without acne. The sequencing sample was made of blood. The CDR3 DNA reads as TGTGCCAGTAGTAGGGAGAGAGTCCCCGGGGCCAACGTCCTGACTTTC. It is translated as CASSRERVPGANVLTF.